These 31 T cell receptor beta chains originate from one sample sequenced in a study of blood T cell repertoires in COVID-19. The method was immunoSEQ multiplex PCR; TCRdb's version includes in-frame clones alone and lacks a portion of them. The repertoire holds under 250,000 clones, with approximately 85% as singletons. Sequenced material: peripheral blood. These receptors all come from a woman aged 80 or over with COVID-19, enrolled during active disease.

The chain is built from TRBV27 and TRBJ1-4; D gene unclear. Trimming cost V 2 bases and J 4 bases, with 8 bases left between them. CDR3 size: 14 residues. Germline lookup yields CDR1 MNHEY and CDR2 SMNVEV (reference sequence). The CDR3 DNA is TGTGCCAGCAGTTTAAAGCCGTATAATGAAAAACTGTTTTTT. Its protein is CASSLKPYNEKLFF.

The chain is built from TRBV28 and TRBJ1-3; 7 nucleotides match TRBD1. In germline, CDR1 is MDHEN, CDR2 SYDVKM. With 11 bases clipped from V and 7 bases from J, the junction kept 8 bases outside the gene matches. The CDR3 contains 12 residues. CDR3 loop: CASGTVGNTIYF. CDR3 bases: TGTGCCTCGGGGACAGTTGGGAACACCATATATTTT.

This clone has only one observation. The rearrangement joins TRBV5-1 to TRBJ1-6, with a weak D call TRBD1 (6 bases). The V end was cut by 4 bases, the J end by 7 bases, with 15 bases between. Germline V gene sequence: CDR1 SGHRS, CDR2 YFSETQ. The CDR3 extends over 15 amino acids. Written as DNA, the CDR3 is TGCGCCAGCAGCAAACAGGGATCCGGGAATTCACCCCTCCACTTT. It translates to CASSKQGSGNSPLHF.

The chain has TRBV2 and TRBJ2-5; D is perhaps TRBD2 (7 bases). The V end lost 6 bases, the J end lost 4 bases, and 18 bases lay between the germline ends. Germline CDR1 is SNHLY and CDR2 is FYNNEI. The CDR3 totals 15 residues. In DNA form, the CDR3 reads TGTGCCAGCAGGAACCCCGGGGGGCCAACAGAGACCCAGTACTTC. Translated: CASRNPGGPTETQYF.

On this clone itself: This specimen includes other DNA sequences encoding the same CDR3. The V and J genes are TRBV5-1 and TRBJ2-5; TRBD1 is a possible D gene (5 bases). This CDR3 is built from 14 residues. From germline, CDR1 is SGHRS and CDR2 YFSETQ. Trimming shortened V by 0 bases and J by 0 bases, and 6 bases separated the two germline ends. The CDR3 DNA sequence: TGCGCCAGCAGCTTGGGACAGTACCAAGAGACCCAGTACTTC. Amino acids: CASSLGQYQETQYF.

The V call is TRBV12-2, the J call TRBJ1-1. TRBV12-2 is a listed pseudogene. The CDR3 is 15 residues long. The CDR3, as DNA: TGTGCAAGTCGTCCCGTCGGGTCCCTGAACACTGAAGCTTTCTTT. It yields the protein CASRPVGSLNTEAFF.

The CDR3 sequence: CASSTSGGSSYNEQFF. The CDR3 nucleotides are TGTGCCAGCAGTACTAGCGGGGGGAGCTCCTACAATGAGCAGTTCTTC. The J gene is TRBJ2-1, the V gene TRBV5-4, with TRBD2 identical over 12 bases. The germline V gene has CDR1 SGHNT and CDR2 YYREEE (reference sequence). This CDR3 region has 16 residues. With 5 bases clipped from V and 0 bases from J, the junction kept 3 bases outside the gene matches.

The chain joins TRBV7-6 to TRBJ2-1; tentatively, D is TRBD2 (6 bases). Trimming left V 0 bases short and J 6 bases short, with 15 bases between. The CDR3 totals 16 residues. The germline CDR1 and CDR2 sequences are SGHVS and FNYEAQ. The CDR3 DNA follows: TGTGCCAGCAGCTTAGCGCACGGCGCGGGGATCAATGAGCAGTTCTTC. This codes for CASSLAHGAGINEQFF.

The V gene is TRBV27, the J gene TRBJ2-2; TRBD1 agrees at 7 bases. V lost 4 bases and J lost 0; bases outside the gene matches: 2. CDR1 and CDR2 from the germline V gene are MNHEY and SMNVEV (reference sequence). The CDR3 has 15 residues. CDR3 sequence: CASSSGTANTGELFF. CDR3 bases: TGTGCCAGCAGTTCCGGGACAGCGAACACCGGGGAGCTGTTTTTT.

This clone was seen only once. The genes are TRBV7-2 and TRBJ2-3, with 7 positions matching TRBD2. The CDR3 has 17 amino acids. Germline lookup yields CDR1 SGHTA and CDR2 FQGNSA. After removal of 1 base from V and 0 bases from J, the junction contained 7 bases not matched to a gene. The CDR3 loop is CASSLGLAAASTDTQYF. CDR3 nucleotide sequence: TGTGCCAGCAGCTTAGGCCTAGCGGCAGCTAGCACAGATACGCAGTATTTT.

V and J are TRBV15 and TRBJ1-3, with 8 bases identical to TRBD1. Losses at the gene ends were 2 bases for V and 1 base for J; bases not matched to a gene: 4. This CDR3 contains 16 residues. Germline CDR1 is LNHNV and CDR2 is YYDKDF (reference sequence). The CDR3 is CATSRLDRGSGNTIYF. The CDR3 DNA reads TGTGCCACCAGCAGACTCGACAGGGGATCTGGAAACACCATATATTTT.

This chain links TRBV7-8 with TRBJ1-6; 9 nucleotides line up with TRBD1. The CDR3 extends over 14 amino acids. Germline-derived CDR1 and CDR2 are SGHVS and FQNEAQ. Unmatched junction bases numbered 1, after V lost 5 bases and J lost 5 bases. This chain's CDR3 is CASSRDRDNSPLHF. CDR3 nucleotides: TGTGCCAGCAGCCGGGACAGGGATAATTCACCCCTCCACTTT.

The chain recombines TRBV18 with TRBJ2-5, with 8 bases that match TRBD2. V lost 3 bases, J lost 1 base, and 4 bases stayed unmatched. The germline gives CDR1 KGHSH, CDR2 LQKENI. This CDR3 contains 15 residues. As DNA, the CDR3 is TGTGCCAGCTCACCCCCACTAGCGGCCCAAGAGACCCAGTACTTC. Translation: CASSPPLAAQETQYF.

The chain uses TRBV28 and TRBJ2-6, with 8 bases lining up with TRBD2. The CDR3 has 16 residues. Germline V lookup: CDR1 MDHEN, CDR2 SYDVKM. The V gene end was trimmed by 5 bases and the J gene end by 2 bases; junction bases not matched to a gene: 5. CDR3 bases: TGTGCCAGCAGTCCCGCGGGGGGCGCTGGGGCCAACGTCCTGACTTTC. This gives the protein CASSPAGGAGANVLTF.

The rearrangement uses TRBV6-2 or TRBV6-3 and TRBJ1-1, with a weak D call TRBD1 (5 bases). The germline V gene has CDR1 MNHEY and CDR2 SVGEGT. CDR3 size: 14 residues. V was shortened by 5 bases and J by 4 bases, with 14 bases between the two germline ends. The CDR3 DNA follows: TGTGCCAGCAGTCCCCAGGGTGCGTTCACTGAAGCTTTCTTT. This encodes CASSPQGAFTEAFF.

This clone was counted a few times. This chain joins TRBV9 and TRBJ2-5; the D gene is possibly TRBD2 (7 bases). The germline gives CDR1 SGDLS, CDR2 YYNGEE. This CDR3 region has 17 residues. The V end was cut by 1 base, the J end by 2 bases, with 18 bases between. The CDR3 loop is CASSVSPRGGGQETQYF. In nucleotides, the CDR3 is TGTGCCAGCAGCGTATCCCCAAGGGGGGGCGGGCAAGAGACCCAGTACTTC. Complete variable domain (other parts from reference TRBV9 and TRBJ2-5): DSGVTQTPKHLITATGQRVTLRCSPRSGDLSVYWYQQSLDQGLQFLIQYYNGEERAKGNILERFSAQQFPDLHSELNLSSLELGDSALYFCASSVSPRGGGQETQYFGPGTRLLVL.

V gene TRBV6-1 combines with J gene TRBJ1-1; 7 bases match TRBD1. V lost 4 bases to trimming and J lost 1 base; unmatched junction nucleotides: 3. Germline V lookup: CDR1 MNHNS, CDR2 SASEGT. CDR3 length: 14 residues. Here the CDR3 DNA reads TGTGCCAGCAGTGCAGACAGGGCGAACACTGAAGCTTTCTTT. Its protein product is CASSADRANTEAFF.

This clone was detected once. The chain couples TRBV7-2 to TRBJ1-3; D not certain. Germline V CDR1 and CDR2: SGHTA, FQGNSA. V dropped 3 bases and J dropped 4 bases, with 7 bases sitting between them. This CDR3 has 13 residues. The CDR3 spells CASSLGEGNTIYF. The CDR3 DNA follows: TGTGCCAGCAGCTTGGGAGAAGGAAACACCATATATTTT. Full variable domain (missing parts from reference TRBV7-2 and TRBJ1-3): GAGVSQSPSNKVTEKGKDVELRCDPISGHTALYWYRQSLGQGLEFLIYFQGNSAPDKSGLPSDRFSAERTGGSVSTLTIQRTQQEDSAVYLCASSLGEGNTIYFGEGSWLTVV.

By proportion, this clone is medium-sized. The rearrangement uses TRBV6-6 and TRBJ2-4; TRBD2 is a possible D gene (5 bases). Germline values: CDR1 MNHNY, CDR2 SVGAGI (reference sequence). Between the trimmed V and J ends, which lost 5 bases and 7 bases, there was a span of 9 bases. The CDR3 contains 12 residues. The CDR3 bases are TGTGCCAGCAGTAGGCCGGGGAACATTCAGTACTTC. Amino acid sequence: CASSRPGNIQYF.

V and J are TRBV6-5 and TRBJ1-1, with D tentatively TRBD1 (5 bases). V dropped 0 bases and J dropped 4 bases, with 12 bases sitting between them. The CDR3 runs to 15 residues. Germline values: CDR1 MNHEY, CDR2 SVGAGI. CDR3 in DNA: TGTGCCAGCAGTTACTCGGTGACCGGGGGCACTGAAGCTTTCTTT. Translation gives CASSYSVTGGTEAFF.

This chain joins TRBV27 and TRBJ2-3; 7 nucleotides align to TRBD2. There are 16 residues in the CDR3. The V and J ends lost 2 bases and 4 bases, in that order; junction bases with no gene match: 9. CDR1 MNHEY and CDR2 SMNVEV come from the germline V gene (reference sequence). DNA of the CDR3: TGTGCCAGCAGTTTAGGGGGGGGGACCGGGGCAGATACGCAGTATTTT. Translation gives CASSLGGGTGADTQYF.

This chain connects TRBV2 to TRBJ1-1, with D maybe TRBD1 (6 bases). The CDR3 is 14 amino acids. Trimming removed 8 bases at V and 4 bases at J, with 17 bases between. Germline lookup yields CDR1 SNHLY and CDR2 FYNNEI. In DNA, the CDR3 is TGTGCCAGCCTTAGGGCAGGGGCCAGCACTGAAGCTTTCTTT. It yields the protein CASLRAGASTEAFF.

The rearrangement joins TRBV6-5 to TRBJ2-1; tentatively, D is TRBD1 (6 bases). This CDR3 is 12 amino acids long. CDR1 and CDR2 from the germline V gene are MNHEY and SVGAGI. V shed 7 bases and J shed 6 bases, with 10 bases lying between them. CDR3 loop: CASTSQGNEQFF. The CDR3, as DNA: TGTGCCAGCACCTCACAGGGCAATGAGCAGTTCTTC.

The V and J genes are TRBV2 and TRBJ1-5; 9 bases map to TRBD1. The CDR3 extends over 15 amino acids. V lost 6 bases to trimming and J lost 2 bases; unmatched junction nucleotides: 5. Per germline, CDR1 SNHLY and CDR2 FYNNEI. The CDR3 reads CASRTRQGGNQPQHF. The CDR3 region has the DNA TGTGCCAGCAGAACCCGACAGGGGGGCAATCAGCCCCAGCATTTT.

The chain is built from TRBV10-3 and TRBJ2-7; the D gene is possibly TRBD1 (6 bases). Trimming left V 4 bases short and J 6 bases short, with 10 bases between. This CDR3 is 12 amino acids long. Germline V gives CDR1 ENHRY, CDR2 SYGVKD. CDR3 nucleotides: TGTGCCATCAGTGGAACAGGGCTCGAGCAGTACGTC. Translation: CAISGTGLEQYV.

The J gene is TRBJ2-3, the V gene TRBV9; 13 nucleotides line up with TRBD2. This CDR3 has 18 amino acids. V shed 4 bases and J 5 bases; nucleotides not matched to a gene: 13. Germline V gene lookup returns CDR1 SGDLS and CDR2 YYNGEE. The CDR3 protein is CASSSVTSGGGPLDTQYF. In DNA, the CDR3 is TGTGCCAGCAGCTCTGTCACTAGCGGGGGGGGACCGCTAGATACGCAGTATTTT.

This chain connects TRBV12-2 to TRBJ2-7; the DNA was not used to check the table's D call, TRBD2. TRBV12-2 is termed a pseudogene. This CDR3 region has 17 residues. The CDR3 region is CASRLLRAGGPSYEQYV. The CDR3, as DNA: TGTGCAAGTCGCTTACTTCGAGCGGGGGGGCCTAGCTACGAGCAGTACGTC.

V and J are TRBV2 and TRBJ1-2; D uncertain. The CDR3 is 13 amino acids. Germline V lookup: CDR1 SNHLY, CDR2 FYNNEI. V gave up 5 bases and J gave up 1 base, with 8 bases separating them. Here the CDR3 reads CASSQEDNYGYTF. In DNA form, the CDR3 reads TGTGCCAGCAGTCAGGAAGATAACTATGGCTACACCTTC. Based on the CDR3 plus reference TRBV2 and TRBJ1-2, the full variable domain is EPEVTQTPSHQVTQMGQEVILRCVPISNHLYFYWYRQILGQKVEFLVSFYNNEISEKSEIFDDQFSVERPDGSNFTLKIRSTKLEDSAMYFCASSQEDNYGYTFGSGTRLTVV.

The rearrangement joins TRBV18 to TRBJ2-7; TRBD1 matches 7 bases. The CDR3 runs 15 residues. The V and J ends lost 4 bases and 4 bases, in that order; junction bases with no gene match: 10. Germline CDR1 and CDR2: KGHSH and LQKENI. CDR3 bases: TGTGCCAGCTCACGGGACAGCTCAACCTTTTACGAGCAGTACGTC. Translation gives CASSRDSSTFYEQYV.

This clone was observed a single time. The J gene is TRBJ2-2, the V gene TRBV18, with a weak D call TRBD1 (5 bases). The germline V and J ends were trimmed by 0 bases and 3 bases, with 8 bases remaining between them. This CDR3 contains 15 residues. The germline V gene has CDR1 KGHSH and CDR2 LQKENI. The CDR3 loop reads CASSPPSGYTGELFF. CDR3 nucleotides: TGTGCCAGCTCACCACCCTCAGGGTACACCGGGGAGCTGTTTTTT. The full variable domain, with the rest looked up from reference TRBV18 and TRBJ2-2, is NAGVMQNPRHLVRRRGQEARLRCSPMKGHSHVYWYRQLPEEGLKFMVYLQKENIIDESGMPKERFSAEFPKEGPSILRIQQVVRGDSAAYFCASSPPSGYTGELFFGEGSRLTVL.

The CDR3 DNA follows: TGTGCCAGCAGTGACGGGGGAAGCTATGGCTACACCTTC. This encodes CASSDGGSYGYTF. V is TRBV2 and J is TRBJ1-2, with D possibly TRBD1 on 5 matching bases. V gave up 3 bases and J gave up 4 bases, with 9 bases separating them. In germline, CDR1 is SNHLY, CDR2 FYNNEI. There are 13 residues in the CDR3.